The 32 T cell receptor beta chains presented below share a single source sample, sequenced in a study of T cell repertoires in cytomegalovirus infection. TCRdb independently ran MiXCR on the reads; one entry per CDR3 protein. The sample records 490,000 or so distinct CDR3 sequences, roughly 10% being singletons. The sample taken for sequencing was PBMCs. The receptors derive from a human donor in good health (CMV status not recorded). Some clones in this sample may be carry-over from other donors' samples.

This chain connects TRBV3-1 to TRBJ2-1, with D possibly matching TRBD2 (6 bases). The V end lost 1 base, the J end lost 2 bases, and 9 bases lay between the germline ends. Germline CDR1 reads LGHDT; CDR2 reads YNNKEL (reference sequence). The CDR3 has 15 residues. CDR3 DNA sequence: TGTGCCAGCAGCCAAGGGGCGGGGCCCTACAATGAGCAGTTCTTC. Translating it yields CASSQGAGPYNEQFF.

The chain recombines TRBV27 with TRBJ2-1; tentative D call: TRBD1 (6 bases). The CDR3 is 14 residues long. Deletions cut 0 bases from V and 6 bases from J, with 9 bases between. Germline CDR1 and CDR2: MNHEY and SMNVEV (reference sequence). The chain's CDR3 is CASSLSRGTNEQFF. Written as DNA, the CDR3 is TGTGCCAGCAGTTTATCGAGGGGGACCAATGAGCAGTTCTTC.

This clonotype showed up many times. In nucleotides, the CDR3 is TGTGCCAGCAGCTTAGAGGGCGGGCAGGAAGACTACACCTTC. Protein product: CASSLEGGQEDYTF. The rearrangement uses TRBV7-9 and TRBJ1-2, with unresolved D. Germline V CDR1 and CDR2: SEHNR, FQNEAQ (reference sequence). This CDR3 has 14 residues. Trimming pared 1 base from V and 10 bases from J, leaving 16 bases between.

This clonotype has at least ten counts. The chain is built from TRBV11-2 and TRBJ1-4; 10 positions match TRBD1. J lost 8 bases, V lost 7 bases, and 4 bases had no gene match. The germline gives CDR1 SGHAT, CDR2 FQNNGV. The CDR3 totals 13 residues. The CDR3 nucleotides read TGTGCCAGCACCGGACAGGGGGAAGAAAAACTGTTTTTT. The encoded protein is CASTGQGEEKLFF. Full variable domain (rest looked up from reference TRBV11-2 and TRBJ1-4): EAGVAQSPRYKIIEKRQSVAFWCNPISGHATLYWYQQILGQGPKLLIQFQNNGVVDDSQLPKDRFSAERLKGVDSTLKIQPAKLEDSAVYLCASTGQGEEKLFFGSGTQLSVL.

In regard to this clonotype: A much larger clone lies one base from this, so it may be a read error. The chain joins TRBV6-4 to TRBJ2-1, with D perhaps matching TRBD1 (6 bases). This CDR3 has 15 amino acids. V was trimmed by 6 bases and J by 10 bases, leaving 22 bases between them. Per the germline V gene, CDR1 is MRHNA and CDR2 is SNTAGT. Here the CDR3 reads CASSLGGRPAGEQFF. The CDR3 nucleotides read TGTGCCAGCAGCCTAGGGGGACGTCCGGCGGGCGAGCAGTTCTTC.

This clonotype turned up a few times. The V call is TRBV5-4, the J call TRBJ2-5; 11 nucleotides match TRBD1. The CDR3 is made up of 15 amino acids. J lost 4 bases, V lost 3 bases, and 5 bases had no gene match. The germline gives CDR1 SGHNT, CDR2 YYREEE (reference sequence). CDR3 bases: TGTGCCAGCAGCTGGGGACAGGGGGGACGAGAGACCCAGTACTTC. Its translation: CASSWGQGGRETQYF.

This clonotype was found many times. This chain links TRBV19 with TRBJ2-1, with 14 bases aligning to TRBD2. The CDR3 runs to 16 residues. V lost 3 bases to trimming and J lost 9 bases; unmatched junction nucleotides: 7. From germline, CDR1 is LNHDA and CDR2 SQIVND (reference sequence). Here the CDR3 reads CASSIYGTSGSSEQFF. In DNA, the CDR3 is TGTGCCAGTAGTATCTACGGGACTAGCGGGAGTAGTGAGCAGTTCTTC.

This clonotype was found many times. V gene TRBV28 combines with J gene TRBJ2-1; 10 bases align to TRBD2. The CDR3 has 15 residues. CDR1 and CDR2 from the germline V gene are MDHEN and SYDVKM. The V and J ends lost 10 bases and 5 bases, in that order; junction bases with no gene match: 11. Here the CDR3 DNA reads TGTGCCACCATACTTACTAGCGGGGCTAACAATGAGCAGTTCTTC. Its translation: CATILTSGANNEQFF.

Of note for this clonotype: The junction shows a germline mismatch at one end, possibly a read error. The CDR3 coding sequence is TGCAGTGCTGGAGAATATGGGGCCAACGTCCTGACTTTC. It encodes CSAGEYGANVLTF. The J gene is TRBJ2-6, the V gene TRBV20-1; no clear D gene. Germline-derived CDR1 and CDR2 are DFQATT and SNEGSKA (reference sequence). The CDR3 length is 13 residues.

Ten or more counts support this clonotype. The genes are TRBV5-1 and TRBJ2-2; 7 positions match TRBD2. After removal of 3 bases from V and 0 bases from J, the junction contained 14 bases not matched to a gene. The CDR3 runs 19 residues. Germline V gene lookup returns CDR1 SGHRS and CDR2 YFSETQ. The CDR3 region has the DNA TGCGCCAGCAGCTCCGGACGGGGAGGGGATATTACGAACACCGGGGAGCTGTTTTTT. It specifies CASSSGRGGDITNTGELFF.

The chain carries TRBV28 and TRBJ2-3; TRBD2 matches 8 bases. The CDR3 consists of 15 residues. Per the germline V gene, CDR1 is MDHEN and CDR2 is SYDVKM. The CDR3 protein is CVSSGTRGWTDTQYF. DNA for the CDR3: TGTGTCAGTTCGGGGACTAGGGGATGGACAGATACGCAGTATTTT.

At least ten counts were recorded for this clonotype. V gene TRBV11-1 combines with J gene TRBJ2-1, with a weak D call TRBD2 (6 bases). This CDR3 spans 17 amino acids. Germline V lookup: CDR1 SGHAT, CDR2 FQDESV (reference sequence). Trimming pared 5 bases from V and 0 bases from J, leaving 17 bases between. The CDR3 DNA reads as TGTGCCAGCAGCCAAAAGGACTATCCGAGCTCCTACAATGAGCAGTTCTTC. Protein: CASSQKDYPSSYNEQFF.

This clonotype was seen a few times. The V and J genes are TRBV11-3 and TRBJ2-1; 15 bases match TRBD2. Germline V gene lookup returns CDR1 SGHNT and CDR2 YENEEA. The CDR3 totals 15 residues. Unmatched junction bases numbered 4, after V lost 5 bases and J lost 8 bases. The CDR3 DNA sequence: TGTGCCAGCAGCGCGGGACTAGCGGGAGGCGATGAGCAGTTCTTC. It codes for CASSAGLAGGDEQFF.

Many counts were recorded for this clonotype. V gene TRBV7-8 combines with J gene TRBJ1-6; D possibly corresponds to TRBD1 (6 bases). The germline V gene has CDR1 SGHVS and CDR2 FQNEAQ. The germline V and J ends were trimmed by 2 bases and 0 bases, with 8 bases remaining between them. The CDR3 spans 16 residues. The CDR3 DNA reads as TGTGCCAGCAGCTTAAGGGGGAGCTCCTATAATTCACCCCTCCACTTT. It yields the protein CASSLRGSSYNSPLHF.

The chain recombines TRBV12-3 or TRBV12-4 with TRBJ2-1; 9 bases match TRBD2. V lost 4 bases, J lost 7 bases, and 8 bases stayed unmatched. The length of the CDR3 is 15 residues. In DNA, the CDR3 is TGTGCCAGCAGTTACGAGCGGGAGGTTTGGAATGAGCAGTTCTTC. As protein: CASSYEREVWNEQFF.

This clonotype was counted at least ten times. The chain uses TRBV7-9 and TRBJ1-1; D gene uncertain. Trimming cost V 5 bases and J 4 bases, with 11 bases left between them. The CDR3 covers 13 residues. Germline loops: CDR1 SEHNR, CDR2 FQNEAQ (reference sequence). The chain's CDR3 is CASSQSSGTEAFF. The CDR3 bases are TGTGCCAGCAGCCAATCGTCCGGCACTGAAGCTTTCTTT.

The chain employs TRBV29-1 and TRBJ2-5; D is tentatively TRBD1 or TRBD2 (7 bases each). Per the germline V gene, CDR1 is SQVTM and CDR2 is ANQGSEA. There are 13 residues in the CDR3. V dropped 3 bases and J dropped 3 bases, with 11 bases sitting between them. The chain's CDR3 is CSVDRGGKETQYF. For the CDR3, the DNA is TGCAGCGTTGACAGGGGGGGAAAAGAGACCCAGTACTTC.

The chain joins TRBV4-1 to TRBJ2-1; 8 bases align to TRBD2. V gave up 2 bases and J gave up 4 bases; unmatched junction bases: 7. CDR3 length: 16 residues. The germline CDR1 and CDR2 sequences are MGHRA and YSYEKL. For the CDR3, the DNA is TGCGCCAGCAGCCAATCTACTAGCGGAACTTACAATGAGCAGTTCTTC. Translated, it gives CASSQSTSGTYNEQFF.

Many counts were recorded for this clonotype. This rearrangement joins TRBV6-2 or TRBV6-3 to TRBJ1-5; 9 bases agree with TRBD1. Germline V gene sequence: CDR1 MNHEY, CDR2 SVGEGT. The CDR3 loop spans 14 amino acids. Germline trimming cut 7 bases from V and 6 bases from J; bases unmatched to any gene: 7. Here the CDR3 DNA reads TGTGCCAGCAAATCAGGACAGGGGTTTCAGCCCCAGCATTTT. This gives the protein CASKSGQGFQPQHF.

CDR3 in amino acids: CASSFAGGRTEAFF. In DNA, the CDR3 is TGTGCCAGCAGTTTTGCCGGGGGCAGGACTGAAGCTTTCTTT. This chain connects TRBV12-3 or TRBV12-4 to TRBJ1-1; D might be TRBD1 (6 bases). Trimming left V 3 bases short and J 5 bases short, with 13 bases between. The CDR3 is made up of 14 amino acids.

This chain uses TRBV6-2 or TRBV6-3 with TRBJ2-5; no clear D. V dropped 6 bases and J dropped 4 bases, with 12 bases sitting between them. Germline CDR1 MNHEY, CDR2 SVGEGT. This CDR3 region has 13 residues. The CDR3 spells CASRGSLRETQYF. For the CDR3, the DNA is TGTGCCAGCAGGGGGTCTCTCCGAGAGACCCAGTACTTC.

This clonotype occurred many times. The CDR3 is CASSLDQGITEAFF. CDR3 nucleotide sequence: TGTGCCAGCAGCTTAGACCAGGGGATCACTGAAGCTTTCTTT. This chain links TRBV7-2 with TRBJ1-1, with a tentative D call TRBD1 (6 bases). There are 14 residues in the CDR3. CDR1 SGHTA and CDR2 FQGNSA come from the germline V gene. V was clipped by 1 base and J by 4 bases, with 10 bases between them.

This clonotype was seen at least ten times. The chain carries TRBV15 and TRBJ2-1; the D gene is possibly TRBD1 (6 bases). The germline V and J ends were trimmed by 0 bases and 12 bases, with 15 bases remaining between them. Germline CDR1 and CDR2: LNHNV and YYDKDF (reference sequence). The CDR3 loop spans 14 amino acids. CDR3: CATSRDPGVSGQFF. DNA of the CDR3: TGTGCCACCAGCAGAGATCCAGGGGTGTCAGGGCAGTTCTTC.

There are many counts of this clonotype. This chain connects TRBV7-2 to TRBJ1-5; the D is unclear. Germline V gives CDR1 SGHTA, CDR2 FQGNSA. The length of the CDR3 is 13 residues. Deletions cut 6 bases from V and 4 bases from J, with 10 bases between. Written as DNA, the CDR3 is TGTGCCAGCAGTCGAGAATTGAATCAGCCCCAGCATTTT. Translating it yields CASSRELNQPQHF.

This clonotype was counted many times. The rearrangement joins TRBV19 to TRBJ1-5; 7 bases line up with TRBD1. The CDR3 has 15 amino acids. Germline V gene lookup returns CDR1 LNHDA and CDR2 SQIVND (reference sequence). The V segment lost 2 bases and the J segment 7 bases; nucleotides outside the gene matches: 8. CDR3 sequence reads: CASSIQGGKGQPQHF. The DNA of the CDR3 is TGTGCCAGTAGTATACAGGGGGGAAAAGGCCAGCCCCAGCATTTT.

This clonotype was counted ten times or more. The chain is built from TRBV6-2 or TRBV6-3 and TRBJ1-1; D gene ambiguous. Looked up from germline, CDR1 is MNHEY and CDR2 is SVGEGT. This CDR3 has 14 residues. V lost 0 bases to trimming and J lost 5 bases, with 10 bases between them. The CDR3 nucleotides are TGTGCCAGCAGTTACTCGTACGGAGATACTGAAGCTTTCTTT. It translates to CASSYSYGDTEAFF.

This clonotype was counted at least ten times. The rearrangement joins TRBV25-1 to TRBJ1-2; no reliable D call. Trimming took 3 bases from V and 4 from J, leaving 9 bases between them. Germline V gives CDR1 MGHDK, CDR2 SYGVNS. The CDR3 is 13 residues long. The DNA for the CDR3 is TGTGCCAGCAGTGATGTTGCAGGCTATGGCTACACCTTC. Amino acid sequence: CASSDVAGYGYTF.

This clonotype came up a few times. V is TRBV5-1 and J is TRBJ2-3, with a weak D call TRBD2 (6 bases). The CDR3 spans 15 residues. Looked up from germline, CDR1 is SGHRS and CDR2 is YFSETQ. The V end was cut by 4 bases, the J end by 6 bases, with 18 bases between. CDR3 nucleotides: TGCGCCAGCAGCGCAGCCGGGACTCGGGACGATACGCAGTATTTT. Translation gives CASSAAGTRDDTQYF. Supplemented by reference TRBV5-1 and TRBJ2-3, the full variable domain reads KAGVTQTPRYLIKTRGQQVTLSCSPISGHRSVSWYQQTPGQGLQFLFEYFSETQRNKGNFPGRFSGRQFSNSRSEMNVSTLELGDSALYLCASSAAGTRDDTQYFGPGTRLTVL.

This clonotype came up many times. The chain links TRBV7-2 to TRBJ2-1, with TRBD2 identical over 9 bases. CDR3 length: 16 amino acids. The germline gives CDR1 SGHTA, CDR2 FQGNSA. Trimming at V came to 5 bases and at J to 2 bases, leaving 7 bases not matched to a gene. CDR3 coding DNA: TGTGCCAGCAGCCAGGGCGGGGGGGACCCCTACAATGAGCAGTTCTTC. Encoded protein: CASSQGGGDPYNEQFF. The full variable domain, rest sourced from reference TRBV7-2 and TRBJ2-1, is GAGVSQSPSNKVTEKGKDVELRCDPISGHTALYWYRQSLGQGLEFLIYFQGNSAPDKSGLPSDRFSAERTGGSVSTLTIQRTQQEDSAVYLCASSQGGGDPYNEQFFGPGTRLTVL.

This rearrangement joins TRBV4-1 to TRBJ2-1; TRBD2 aligns across 9 bases. Trimming at V came to 4 bases and at J to 2 bases, leaving 3 bases not matched to a gene. This CDR3 region has 15 residues. Germline V gene lookup returns CDR1 MGHRA and CDR2 YSYEKL. CDR3 sequence: CASSRPSGTYNEQFF. The CDR3, as DNA: TGCGCCAGCAGCCGACCTAGCGGGACCTACAATGAGCAGTTCTTC.

In regard to this clonotype: A much larger clone differs from this one at a single base, so this may be a read error. The chain carries TRBV12-3 or TRBV12-4 and TRBJ2-2; D perhaps matches TRBD2 (6 bases). This CDR3 has 16 amino acids. CDR3 loop: CASRDPGLWNTGELSF. The CDR3 bases are TGTGCCAGCAGGGACCCGGGACTGTGGAACACCGGGGAGCTGTCTTTT.

The J gene is TRBJ1-2, the V gene TRBV30; possible D gene TRBD1, 5 bases. The V gene's germline CDR1 is GTSNPN and CDR2 SVGIG (reference sequence). Deletions cut 4 bases from V and 0 bases from J, with 12 bases between. The CDR3 runs to 14 residues. The CDR3 region is CAWTGGLSNYGYTF. The CDR3 DNA reads TGTGCCTGGACTGGGGGTCTCTCTAACTATGGCTACACCTTC.